This T cell receptor (beta chain) was documented in a study of beta chain features in type 1 diabetes. This clone showed up just a few times. Its antigen is currently unknown. The CDR3 runs to 14 residues. V lost 3 bases and J 6 bases, leaving 14 bases between the germline ends. Germline loops: CDR1 GTSNPN, CDR2 SVGIG (reference sequence). As every portion of the isolated RNA was reverse transcribed, the sequencing read expressed TCRB transcripts. Here immunoSEQ multiplex PCR was the method, and the copy in TCRdb shows in-frame clones only, minus some. Among roughly 500,000 clones listed, over 9.5% were seen once. Only one heparinised blood draw was taken per donor, and its volume averaged roughly 120 mL. Findings of the study overall: Within the patient group, naive, central memory and Treg TCRB repertoires appeared more similar to each other than within healthy donors. Lower insertion and higher deletion counts appeared at VDJ junctions in type 1 diabetes patients.

This chain joins TRBV30 and TRBJ1-4; D is possibly TRBD1 (5 bases). The TCR sequence derives from a woman younger than 30 in good health. The sample taken for sequencing was naive CD4+ T cells from blood. CDR3 DNA: TGTGCCTGGAGCGAGGGGAGATTATATGAAAAACTGTTTTTT. It is translated as CAWSEGRLYEKLFF.